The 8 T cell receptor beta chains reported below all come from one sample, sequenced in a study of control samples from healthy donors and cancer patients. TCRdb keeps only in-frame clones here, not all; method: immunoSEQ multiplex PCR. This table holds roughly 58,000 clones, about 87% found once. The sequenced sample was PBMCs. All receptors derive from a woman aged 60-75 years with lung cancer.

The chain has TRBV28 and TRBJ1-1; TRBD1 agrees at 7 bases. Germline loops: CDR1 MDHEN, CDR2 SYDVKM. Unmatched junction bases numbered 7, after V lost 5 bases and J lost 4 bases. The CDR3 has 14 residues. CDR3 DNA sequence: TGTGCCAGCAGTACCCGGCACAGGGGCACTGAAGCTTTCTTT. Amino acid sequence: CASSTRHRGTEAFF.

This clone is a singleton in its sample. CDR3 residues: CASSLTVTTDTQYF. CDR3 DNA sequence: TGCGCCAGCAGCTTGACGGTGACCACAGATACGCAGTATTTT. V gene TRBV5-1 combines with J gene TRBJ2-3, with no clear D. V lost 1 base and J 2 bases, leaving 8 bases between the germline ends. Germline V gene sequence: CDR1 SGHRS, CDR2 YFSETQ. This CDR3 has 14 residues.

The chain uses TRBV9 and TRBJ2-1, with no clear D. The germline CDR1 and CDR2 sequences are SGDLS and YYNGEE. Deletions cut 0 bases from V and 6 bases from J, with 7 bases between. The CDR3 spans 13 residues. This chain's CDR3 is CASSVAPSNEQFF. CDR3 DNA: TGTGCCAGCAGCGTAGCTCCCTCCAATGAGCAGTTCTTC.

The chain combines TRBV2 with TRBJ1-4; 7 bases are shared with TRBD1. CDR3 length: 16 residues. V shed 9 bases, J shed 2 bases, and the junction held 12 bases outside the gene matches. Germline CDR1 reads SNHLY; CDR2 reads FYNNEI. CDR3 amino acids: CASGSDRVSTNEKLFF. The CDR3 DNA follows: TGTGCCAGTGGAAGTGACAGGGTGTCGACTAATGAAAAACTGTTTTTT.

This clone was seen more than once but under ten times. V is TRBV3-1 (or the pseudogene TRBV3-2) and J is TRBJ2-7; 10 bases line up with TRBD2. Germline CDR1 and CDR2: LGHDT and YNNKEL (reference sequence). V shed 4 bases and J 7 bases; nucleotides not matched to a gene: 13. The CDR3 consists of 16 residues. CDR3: CASSRFSGGLTGEQYF. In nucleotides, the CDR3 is TGTGCCAGCAGCCGTTTTAGCGGGGGGCTCACCGGGGAGCAGTACTTC.

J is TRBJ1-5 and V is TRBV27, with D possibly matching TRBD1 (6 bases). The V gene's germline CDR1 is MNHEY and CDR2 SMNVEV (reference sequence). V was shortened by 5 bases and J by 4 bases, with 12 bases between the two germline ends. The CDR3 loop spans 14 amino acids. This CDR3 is CASSIRGGNQPQHF. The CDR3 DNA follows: TGTGCCAGCAGTATTAGGGGGGGGAATCAGCCCCAGCATTTT.

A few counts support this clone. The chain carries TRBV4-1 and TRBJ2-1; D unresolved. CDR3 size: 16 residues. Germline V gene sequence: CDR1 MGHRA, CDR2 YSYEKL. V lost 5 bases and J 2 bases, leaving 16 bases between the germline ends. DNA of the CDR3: TGCGCCAGCAGCAACCCTGCTAGGGCCCCCTACAATGAGCAGTTCTTC. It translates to CASSNPARAPYNEQFF.

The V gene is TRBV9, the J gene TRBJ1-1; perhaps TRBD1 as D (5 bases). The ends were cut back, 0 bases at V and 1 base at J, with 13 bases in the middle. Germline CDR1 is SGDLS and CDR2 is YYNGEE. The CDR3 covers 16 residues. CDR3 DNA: TGTGCCAGCAGCGTAGACCGGGACGAGGCGAACACTGAAGCTTTCTTT. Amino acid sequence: CASSVDRDEANTEAFF.